These T cell receptor beta chains were read from a single sample in a study of blood T cell repertoires in COVID-19. Method: immunoSEQ multiplex PCR; TCRdb's copy keeps in-frame clones and lacks some. The sample lists some 88,000 clones; approximately 83% were seen once. Sample: peripheral blood. Every receptor here comes from a man aged 55 to 70 with acute or convalescent COVID-19. Both conserved end residues are part of each CDR3. A D gene is named only where the DNA matches it firmly. Part of the rows lack a size; the others show once, few, many or a class for expanded clones.

>.|TRBJ2-7|TRBD1|TRBV2
TGTGCCAGCAGCGTGGACAGGGGTTACGAGCAGTACTTC
CASSVDRGYEQYF
>.|TRBJ1-1|TRBD1|TRBV6-2/TRBV6-3
TGTGCCAGCAGTTGGGGAACGGGACAGGGCAACACTGAAGCTTTCTTT
CASSWGTGQGNTEAFF
>.|TRBJ2-5|.|TRBV5-1
TGCGCCAGCAGATCGGGCAGTGGGGGAGGACGGGAAGAGACCCAGTACTTC
CASRSGSGGGREETQYF
>.|TRBJ2-7|TRBD2|TRBV11-2
TGTGCCAGCAGCTTACCCGGACTAGCGGGTTTATACGAGCAGTACTTC
CASSLPGLAGLYEQYF
>.|TRBJ2-3|.|TRBV6-4
TGTGCCAGCAGTCCCCTAGCGTCTAGCACAGATACGCAGTATTTT
CASSPLASSTDTQYF
>.|TRBJ1-2|.|TRBV11-3
TGTGCCAGCAGCTTAGGTCGGGGGTCTTCCCCCCTCTATGGCTACACCTTC
CASSLGRGSSPLYGYTF
>.|TRBJ2-7|.|TRBV5-1
TGCGCCAGCAGCCCAGAACAGGGATACGAGCAGTACTTC
CASSPEQGYEQYF
>.|TRBJ1-1|.|TRBV30
TGTGCCTGGAGTCCTGGACAGCCCACTGAAGCTTTCTTT
CAWSPGQPTEAFF
>.|TRBJ2-2|TRBD1|TRBV29-1
TGCAGCACATCCGGGACAGGGGGCGAGGACACCGGGGAGCTGTTTTTT
CSTSGTGGEDTGELFF
>.|TRBJ2-7|TRBD2|TRBV7-9
TGTGCCAGCAGGGGACTAGGCCTTGCCGAGCAGTACTTC
CASRGLGLAEQYF
>.|TRBJ1-4|.|TRBV7-2
TGTGCCAGCAGCTTAGCCGGGACACCGAATGAAAAACTGTTTTTT
CASSLAGTPNEKLFF
>once|TRBJ1-5|.|TRBV4-1
TGCGCCAGCAGCCAAGATGGTAGTTTCGGTCAGCCCCAGCATTTT
CASSQDGSFGQPQHF
>.|TRBJ2-6|.|TRBV6-5
TGTGCCAGCAGTTACCCTACCGCTTCTGGGGCCAACGTCCTGACTTTC
CASSYPTASGANVLTF
>.|TRBJ2-2|TRBD1|TRBV6-2/TRBV6-3
TGTGCCAGCAGTCGCGGACAGGTCCCCGGGGAGCTGTTTTTT
CASSRGQVPGELFF
>many|TRBJ1-5|.|TRBV14
TGTGCCAGCAGCGGGGGACTTAATCAGCCCCAGCATTTT
CASSGGLNQPQHF
>.|TRBJ1-2|TRBD1|TRBV15
TGTGCCACCAGCCGGACAGGGGAAGATGGCTACACCTTC
CATSRTGEDGYTF
>.|TRBJ2-3|TRBD2|TRBV5-1
TGCGCCAGCAGACCAGAGCGGGGGTACACAGATACGCAGTATTTT
CASRPERGYTDTQYF
>.|TRBJ2-3|TRBD1|TRBV5-1
TGCGCCAGCAGCCCCGGACAGGGAAGAGCAGATACGCAGTATTTT
CASSPGQGRADTQYF
>once|TRBJ2-1|.|TRBV18
TGTGCCAGCTCACCCAACCGGGACATCTACAATGAGCAGTTCTTC
CASSPNRDIYNEQFF
>.|TRBJ2-1|.|TRBV3-1/TRBV3-2
TGTGCCAGCAGCCAAACGCTGGCCCCTCCAGATGAGCAGTTCTTC
CASSQTLAPPDEQFF
>.|TRBJ1-4|TRBD1|TRBV12-3/TRBV12-4
TGTGCCAGCAGGGAGACAGGGGGACTGTTTTTT
CASRETGGLFF
>.|TRBJ2-2|TRBD1|TRBV3-1/TRBV3-2
TGTGCCAGCAGCCCAAACCGGGACAGGGTGGCCGGGGAGCTGTTTTTT
CASSPNRDRVAGELFF
>.|TRBJ2-2|TRBD2|TRBV19
TGTGCCAGTAGTATAGAGGGGACTAGTAGCACCGGGGAGCTGTTTTTT
CASSIEGTSSTGELFF
>.|TRBJ2-6|TRBD1|TRBV5-1
TGCGCCAGCGTAAGGACAGGGGGGACGCCTGGGGCCAACGTCCTGACTTTC
CASVRTGGTPGANVLTF
>once|TRBJ2-7|TRBD1|TRBV4-1
TGCGCCAGCAGCCAAGCCGAGACAGGGGCCTACGAGCAGTACTTC
CASSQAETGAYEQYF
>once|TRBJ2-2|.|TRBV6-5
TGTGCCAGCAGTTACTCGGCCCTAGCTTCGGGCGGGGAGCTGTTTTTT
CASSYSALASGGELFF
>.|TRBJ2-7|.|TRBV19
TGTGCCAGTAGTTTCAGGGGCCTATCCTACGAGCAGTACTTC
CASSFRGLSYEQYF
>few|TRBJ1-2|.|TRBV4-1
TGCGCCAGCAGCCCAGAGGGACACCTTACTAGTCAACGTGGCTACACCTTC
CASSPEGHLTSQRGYTF
>.|TRBJ1-1|.|TRBV7-6
TGTGCCAGCAGCTTAGCAGAGCACACTGAAGCTTTCTTT
CASSLAEHTEAFF
>.|TRBJ1-1|.|TRBV6-5
TGTGCCAGCAGTTACCACCCAACAGGGTCCACTGAAGCTTTCTTT
CASSYHPTGSTEAFF
>.|TRBJ1-2|TRBD1|TRBV19
TGTGCCAGTAGTAAACAGGGGAACTATGGCTACACCTTC
CASSKQGNYGYTF
>.|TRBJ2-5|.|TRBV19
TGTGCCAGTGACGGAGGTCGCCGAGAGACCCAGTACTTC
CASDGGRRETQYF
>many|TRBJ2-7|.|TRBV7-6
TGTGCCAGCAGCTTATTTAATCTGGAGCAGTACTTC
CASSLFNLEQYF
>.|TRBJ1-4|.|TRBV1
TGCACCGGAAGAAGCAGGGAAAAACTGTTTTTT
CTGRSREKLFF
>.|TRBJ2-7|TRBD2|TRBV5-1
TGCGCCAGCAGCTCGATAGCGGGAGTTATCCACGAGCAGTACTTC
CASSSIAGVIHEQYF
>.|TRBJ2-2|TRBD1|TRBV3-1/TRBV3-2
TGTGCCAGCTTTCCGGGACAGGGAAAAGGATACAACGGGGAGCTGTTTTTT
CASFPGQGKGYNGELFF
>.|TRBJ2-7|TRBD1|TRBV7-9
TGTGCCAGCAGCTTAAGAGGGGGCAACGAGCAGTACTTC
CASSLRGGNEQYF
>.|TRBJ1-1|TRBD1|TRBV11-3
TGTGCCAGCAGCCCCCGACAGGGGCAGGCTTTCTTT
CASSPRQGQAFF
>.|TRBJ2-2|.|TRBV19
TGTGCCAGTAATTTGGTCGGTGACACCGGGGAGCTGTTTTTT
CASNLVGDTGELFF
>.|TRBJ1-1|.|TRBV6-1
TGTGCCAGCAGTGAAACAAGGGGGATCACTGAAGCTTTCTTT
CASSETRGITEAFF
>.|TRBJ2-2|TRBD1|TRBV7-9
TGTGCCAGCAGCATCAGACAGGGTGGAACCGGGGAGCTGTTTTTT
CASSIRQGGTGELFF